This T cell receptor (beta chain) was sequenced in a study of graft-versus-host responses after intestinal transplantation. Study-wide context: In this cohort, recipients had multivisceral, liver-intestinal, or isolated intestinal transplants. Among the recipients, all got anti-thymocyte globulin induction and then tacrolimus and steroids for approximately 3 years.

Points on this clone: Its antigen remains unknown.

Using immunoSEQ multiplex PCR, the repertoire was profiled, and TCRdb retains in-frame clones only, with some absent. The profile shows about 120,000 clones, approximately 95% of them singletons. Overall study results and limits: High graft-versus-host to host-versus-graft clonal ratios were found in allografts of patients who had graft-donor T cell macrochimerism. After transplant, early declines in HvG clones were associated with peak levels of circulating GvH clones.

Germline assignment: CDR1 MGHRA and CDR2 YSYEKL. This CDR3 is 18 amino acids long. Trimming cost V 0 bases and J 2 bases; bases outside gene matches: 11. The chain joins TRBV4-1 to TRBJ2-3; 7 positions agree with TRBD1. The sample here was unstimulated CD4+ T cells sorted from spleen or lymph node cells, taken before intestinal transplant. This receptor was identified in a human donor who received an intestinal transplant. In DNA form, the CDR3 reads TGCGCCAGCAGCCAAGATGTGGGACAGAGGGGAACCACAGATACGCAGTATTTT. Translating it yields CASSQDVGQRGTTDTQYF.